This record looks at one T cell receptor beta chain sequence and its context. Its antigen is as yet unknown. This sample is part of a study of CXCR3-negative and CXCR3-positive naive CD8 T cells. Per germline, CDR1 LGHDT and CDR2 YNNKEL (reference sequence). The CDR3 sequence is 15 residues long. Regarding the study as a whole: Naive cells, whether CXCR3-negative or CXCR3-positive, had similar TRBV-TRBJ usage, while memory cells differed.

UMI-labeled TRB cDNA libraries were prepared by 5' RACE. TCRdb re-called the 5' RACE reads, yielding one record per CDR3 amino acid sequence without DNA. Here the sample table reports some 28,000 distinct CDR3 sequences. The rearrangement links TRBV3-1 to TRBJ1-5; TCRdb calls TRBD1, which cannot be checked without DNA. The sequence derives from a human donor in good health. Some clones in this sample may be carry-over from other donors' samples. Sequenced material: memory CD8+ T cells from blood. The CDR3 region is CASSRTGALNQPQHF. The whole variable domain, remainder taken from reference TRBV3-1 and TRBJ1-5, is DTAVSQTPKYLVTQMGNDKSIKCEQNLGHDTMYWYKQDSKKFLKIMFSYNNKELIINETVPNRFSPKSPDKAHLNLHINSLELGDSAVYFCASSRTGALNQPQHFGDGTRLSIL.